One T cell receptor (beta chain) is described in this entry. RNA transcripts gave rise to amplified TCR beta CDR3 regions. TCR CDR3 regions were first amplified by RT-PCR with HTBI primers. TCRdb itself ran the multiplex PCR reads through MiXCR, one entry per CDR3 protein. The repertoire has tens of thousands of distinct CDR3 sequences, roughly 46% of them found once; the top ten carry approximately 10%. This entry is derived from a study of T cells in Graves' hyperthyroidism and ophthalmopathy. As for the study in general: Upon initial diagnosis and before any treatment, peripheral blood was collected.

Germline V gene lookup returns CDR1 SNHLY and CDR2 FYNNEI. Trimming cost V 11 bases and J 10 bases; bases outside gene matches: 5. CDR3 length: 12 residues. The chain combines TRBV2 with TRBJ1-6; 10 nucleotides line up with TRBD1. This TCR derives from a woman aged 25 to 39 with Graves' hyperthyroidism. The sequencing input was blood. This CDR3 reads CADRDRGSPLHF. Here the CDR3 DNA reads TGTGCCGACCGGGACAGGGGATCACCCCTCCACTTT.